The sample holds one count of the clone carrying this TCR beta chain. Its antigen is undetermined. The data are from a study of OX40 agonist ivuxolimab in advanced cancers. Study results and limitations: Expanded peripheral T cells had an undetermined antigen specificity.

The CDR3 runs 11 residues. CDR1 is MNHNY, CDR2 SVGAGI, per germline (reference sequence). V was shortened by 3 bases and J by 3 bases, with 3 bases between the two germline ends. Assay used: immunoSEQ multiplex PCR; TCRdb lists only in-frame clones, some missing. Of around 54,000 clones listed, roughly 94% are singletons. This specimen consisted of CD4+ or CD8+ T cells sorted from blood, obtained in a trial of the OX40 agonist ivuxolimab. This chain connects TRBV6-6 to TRBJ2-7; no reliable D call. This sequence was found in an adult with an advanced solid tumor such as melanoma, head and neck, liver or kidney cancer. The CDR3 nucleotides are TGTGCCAGCAGTTATAACTACGAGCAGTACTTC. Protein product: CASSYNYEQYF.